What follows are 30 T cell receptor beta chains derived from one specimen sequenced in a study of blood T cell repertoires in COVID-19. Using immunoSEQ multiplex PCR, the repertoire was profiled, and TCRdb retains in-frame clones only, with some absent. The sample lists approximately 180,000 clones, roughly 82% seen once, with over 7.5% in the top ten. The material sequenced was peripheral blood. The origin of the receptors is a woman in her sixties or seventies with acute or convalescent COVID-19.

This chain joins TRBV7-2 and TRBJ2-1, with TRBD2 identical over 7 bases. The CDR3 extends over 16 amino acids. Germline CDR1 SGHTA, CDR2 FQGNSA. The trim removed 6 bases at V and 4 bases at J, leaving 12 bases unmatched. CDR3 sequence: CASSIGERGLYNEQFF. The CDR3 bases are TGTGCCAGCAGTATAGGGGAGCGGGGATTATACAATGAGCAGTTCTTC.

CDR3 coding DNA: TGCGCCAGCAGCCAATTCGCCGCGGGGGGGATCGGTGGCACAGATACGCAGTATTTT. Translated: CASSQFAAGGIGGTDTQYF. The gene calls are TRBV4-1 and TRBJ2-3; 9 bases fit TRBD2. CDR3 length equals 19 residues. Germline trimming cut 2 bases from V and 1 base from J; bases unmatched to any gene: 13. Germline-derived CDR1 and CDR2 are MGHRA and YSYEKL.

CDR3 sequence (DNA): TGTGCCAGCAGCTTAGCGCCGGGGAACAATGACGATGAGCAGTTCTTC. Translated, it gives CASSLAPGNNDDEQFF. The genes are TRBV7-2 and TRBJ2-1; possibly TRBD2 for D (5 bases). The CDR3 extends over 16 amino acids. Trimming took 0 bases from V and 8 from J, leaving 17 bases between them. Germline CDR1 and CDR2: SGHTA and FQGNSA. Together with reference TRBV7-2 and TRBJ2-1, the CDR3 gives the full variable domain: GAGVSQSPSNKVTEKGKDVELRCDPISGHTALYWYRQSLGQGLEFLIYFQGNSAPDKSGLPSDRFSAERTGGSVSTLTIQRTQQEDSAVYLCASSLAPGNNDDEQFFGPGTRLTVL.

This clone appeared once. This CDR3 is CAWSVYGTSGRNEQFF. The CDR3 region has the DNA TGTGCCTGGAGTGTATATGGGACTAGCGGGAGGAATGAGCAGTTCTTC. The rearrangement joins TRBV30 to TRBJ2-1; 15 bases map to TRBD2. This CDR3 has 16 residues. With V trimmed by 0 bases and J by 7 bases, 4 bases remained unmatched. The germline CDR1 and CDR2 sequences are GTSNPN and SVGIG (reference sequence).

This clone showed up just a few times. The J gene is TRBJ1-5, the V gene TRBV28; TRBD1 matches 8 bases. V shed 5 bases and J 2 bases; nucleotides not matched to a gene: 8. CDR1 is MDHEN and CDR2 is SYDVKM in the germline V gene. The CDR3 length is 16 residues. CDR3 residues: CASSLYTGGRNQPQHF. DNA for the CDR3: TGTGCCAGCAGTCTGTATACAGGGGGGCGCAATCAGCCCCAGCATTTT.

This chain connects TRBV27 to TRBJ1-6; possible D gene TRBD1, 5 bases. This CDR3 spans 14 amino acids. V was cut by 6 bases and J by 8 bases, with 14 bases left in between. Germline V CDR1 and CDR2: MNHEY, SMNVEV (reference sequence). The CDR3 loop reads CASSWGGWDSPLHF. The CDR3 DNA reads as TGTGCCAGCAGCTGGGGGGGGTGGGATTCACCCCTCCACTTT.

The V call is TRBV28, the J call TRBJ1-2; 10 bases map to TRBD1. Unmatched junction bases numbered 9, after V lost 4 bases and J lost 4 bases. The CDR3 length is 16 residues. The germline CDR1 and CDR2 sequences are MDHEN and SYDVKM. DNA of the CDR3: TGTGCCAGCAGTTCTCCGGCGGGACAGGGGACCTATGGCTACACCTTC. Encoded protein: CASSSPAGQGTYGYTF.

The chain has TRBV4-1 and TRBJ2-1, with TRBD1 matching 7 bases. V gave up 3 bases and J gave up 5 bases; unmatched junction bases: 4. CDR3 length equals 14 residues. CDR1 and CDR2 from the germline V gene are MGHRA and YSYEKL. CDR3 sequence reads: CASSHPDRDNEQFF. DNA for the CDR3: TGCGCCAGCAGCCACCCTGACAGGGACAATGAGCAGTTCTTC.

The gene calls are TRBV5-1 and TRBJ2-3, with no clear D. Trimming removed 6 bases from V and 1 base from J, with 6 bases in between. The CDR3 covers 12 residues. Germline CDR1 reads SGHRS; CDR2 reads YFSETQ. The CDR3 nucleotides read TGCGCCAGCAAATCCGGCACAGATACGCAGTATTTT. Its protein is CASKSGTDTQYF.

The chain carries TRBV5-1 and TRBJ1-1; D is uncertain. The germline V gene encodes CDR1 SGHRS and CDR2 YFSETQ. Trimming removed 4 bases from V and 1 base from J, with 8 bases in between. CDR3 size: 13 residues. The CDR3 is CASSEGSNTEAFF. CDR3 DNA: TGCGCCAGCAGCGAGGGATCGAACACTGAAGCTTTCTTT. Complete variable domain (other parts from reference TRBV5-1 and TRBJ1-1): KAGVTQTPRYLIKTRGQQVTLSCSPISGHRSVSWYQQTPGQGLQFLFEYFSETQRNKGNFPGRFSGRQFSNSRSEMNVSTLELGDSALYLCASSEGSNTEAFFGQGTRLTVV.

The CDR3 DNA sequence: TGTGCCAGCAGCTTAGGGTCAGGCTCTCGACGTGGTACACCCCTCCACTTT. It specifies CASSLGSGSRRGTPLHF. The rearrangement uses TRBV7-2 and TRBJ1-6, with D hard to call. The V end lost 1 base, the J end lost 11 bases, and 21 bases lay between the germline ends. In germline, CDR1 is SGHTA, CDR2 FQGNSA. The CDR3 loop spans 17 amino acids.

This clone was seen more than once but under ten times. This chain uses TRBV2 with TRBJ2-7; possibly TRBD2 for D (5 bases). Germline CDR1 and CDR2: SNHLY and FYNNEI. V was shortened by 5 bases and J by 0 bases, with 11 bases between the two germline ends. The CDR3 has 14 amino acids. The chain's CDR3 is CASSYDDYSYEQYF. The CDR3 nucleotides read TGTGCCAGCAGTTACGATGACTACTCCTACGAGCAGTACTTC.

The rearrangement links TRBV19 to TRBJ1-5; TRBD1 is a possible D gene (5 bases). The CDR3 sequence is 14 residues long. Trimming removed 3 bases from V and 6 bases from J, with 12 bases in between. CDR1 is LNHDA and CDR2 is SQIVND in the germline V gene (reference sequence). CDR3 coding DNA: TGTGCCAGTAGTATGGCGCAGGGTTCTCAGCCCCAGCATTTT. Encoded protein: CASSMAQGSQPQHF.

The chain links TRBV27 to TRBJ2-1; 7 bases line up with TRBD1. The CDR3 extends over 15 amino acids. Germline V lookup: CDR1 MNHEY, CDR2 SMNVEV (reference sequence). V dropped 6 bases and J dropped 2; count of bases not matched to a gene: 7. For the CDR3, the DNA is TGTGCCAGCAGCCTTGACAGGGCTACCTACAATGAGCAGTTCTTC. Translation: CASSLDRATYNEQFF.

To note about this clone: The sample has other DNA sequences that encode this CDR3 too. The chain has TRBV5-1 and TRBJ1-2, with 9 positions matching TRBD1. Germline lookup yields CDR1 SGHRS and CDR2 YFSETQ. Trimming removed 4 bases from V and 2 bases from J; junction bases left unmatched: 3. The CDR3 is 14 amino acids. Here the CDR3 reads CASSHGQGNYGYTF. The CDR3 nucleotides read TGCGCCAGCAGCCACGGACAGGGGAACTATGGCTACACCTTC.

V usage is TRBV7-3 and J usage is TRBJ2-2, with TRBD1 matching 7 bases. The CDR3 length is 16 residues. The trim removed 5 bases at V and 3 bases at J, leaving 9 bases unmatched. Per the germline V gene, CDR1 is SGHTA and CDR2 is FQGTGA. CDR3: CASSTDRALDTGELFF. CDR3 in DNA: TGTGCCAGCAGCACCGACAGGGCTTTGGACACCGGGGAGCTGTTTTTT. The entire variable domain, with the rest obtained from reference TRBV7-3 and TRBJ2-2, is as follows: GAGVSQTPSNKVTEKGKYVELRCDPISGHTALYWYRQSLGQGPEFLIYFQGTGAADDSGLPNDRFFAVRPEGSVSTLKIQRTERGDSAVYLCASSTDRALDTGELFFGEGSRLTVL.

V and J are TRBV15 and TRBJ2-2; D gene uncertain. From germline, CDR1 is LNHNV and CDR2 YYDKDF (reference sequence). The CDR3 is 16 amino acids. Trimming pared 0 bases from V and 6 bases from J, leaving 14 bases between. DNA for the CDR3: TGTGCCACCAGCAGAGATTTCCTAAGTACGGCCGGGGAGCTGTTTTTT. Translation: CATSRDFLSTAGELFF.

The chain has TRBV5-1 and TRBJ2-7; D perhaps matches TRBD2 (5 bases). CDR1 SGHRS and CDR2 YFSETQ come from the germline V gene. Trimming left V 2 bases short and J 4 bases short, with 16 bases between. This CDR3 has 15 amino acids. The CDR3 nucleotides are TGCGCCAGCAGCTTCGGGGAATGGACGGAGTACGAGCAGTACTTC. It specifies CASSFGEWTEYEQYF.

The chain combines TRBV28 with TRBJ2-3; 9 bases match TRBD2. Germline lookup yields CDR1 MDHEN and CDR2 SYDVKM. The CDR3 has 17 amino acids. The V gene end was trimmed by 3 bases and the J gene end by 4 bases; junction bases not matched to a gene: 11. The CDR3 sequence: CASSFYSGRSGADTQYF. CDR3 DNA: TGTGCCAGCAGTTTTTATAGCGGGAGATCCGGGGCAGATACGCAGTATTTT. Variable domain in full (rest from reference TRBV28 and TRBJ2-3): DVKVTQSSRYLVKRTGEKVFLECVQDMDHENMFWYRQDPGLGLRLIYFSYDVKMKEKGDIPEGYSVSREKKERFSLILESASTNQTSMYLCASSFYSGRSGADTQYFGPGTRLTVL.

The V and J genes are TRBV7-2 and TRBJ2-3; 12 positions match TRBD2. Looked up from germline, CDR1 is SGHTA and CDR2 is FQGNSA. V shed 5 bases and J 0 bases; nucleotides not matched to a gene: 9. The CDR3 is 18 residues long. CDR3 residues: CASSQQASGRVSTDTQYF. As DNA, the CDR3 is TGTGCCAGCAGCCAGCAGGCTAGCGGGAGGGTTAGCACAGATACGCAGTATTTT.

The rearrangement uses TRBV28 and TRBJ2-1; 10 bases agree with TRBD2. The germline gives CDR1 MDHEN, CDR2 SYDVKM. The CDR3 spans 15 residues. V lost 8 bases to trimming and J lost 4 bases; unmatched junction nucleotides: 8. The CDR3 loop is CASCSTSGAYNEQFF. CDR3 bases: TGTGCCAGCTGCTCAACTAGCGGGGCTTACAATGAGCAGTTCTTC. Drawing the rest from reference TRBV28 and TRBJ2-1, the complete variable domain is DVKVTQSSRYLVKRTGEKVFLECVQDMDHENMFWYRQDPGLGLRLIYFSYDVKMKEKGDIPEGYSVSREKKERFSLILESASTNQTSMYLCASCSTSGAYNEQFFGPGTRLTVL.

The rearrangement joins TRBV27 to TRBJ1-6; D is uncertain. In germline, CDR1 is MNHEY, CDR2 SMNVEV (reference sequence). This CDR3 is built from 12 residues. Trimming took 3 bases from V and 8 from J, leaving 5 bases between them. CDR3 amino acids: CASSFPDSPLHF. The CDR3 coding sequence is TGTGCCAGCAGTTTTCCAGATTCACCCCTCCACTTT.

A single count supports this clone. J is TRBJ1-2 and V is TRBV28, with no clear D. The length of the CDR3 is 13 residues. Germline CDR1 and CDR2: MDHEN and SYDVKM. The V and J ends lost 2 bases and 5 bases respectively, with 9 bases between them. The DNA of the CDR3 is TGTGCCAGCAGTTTAGAGGGAAATTATGGCTACACCTTC. This encodes CASSLEGNYGYTF.

The chain recombines TRBV18 with TRBJ2-7; D not resolved. This CDR3 is built from 13 residues. The germline V and J ends were trimmed by 3 bases and 1 base, with 7 bases remaining between them. Per the germline V gene, CDR1 is KGHSH and CDR2 is LQKENI. CDR3 amino acids: CASSPPSSYEQYF. In DNA form, the CDR3 reads TGTGCCAGCTCACCCCCTTCGTCCTACGAGCAGTACTTC. The full variable domain, in which reference TRBV18 and TRBJ2-7 provide the parts outside the CDR3, is NAGVMQNPRHLVRRRGQEARLRCSPMKGHSHVYWYRQLPEEGLKFMVYLQKENIIDESGMPKERFSAEFPKEGPSILRIQQVVRGDSAAYFCASSPPSSYEQYFGPGTRLTVT.

This chain joins TRBV15 and TRBJ2-1, with 9 bases identical to TRBD1. V shed 0 bases and J 9 bases; nucleotides not matched to a gene: 12. Germline CDR1 and CDR2: LNHNV and YYDKDF (reference sequence). The CDR3 loop spans 17 amino acids. This chain's CDR3 is CATSRDRRDRVVIEQFF. The CDR3 DNA reads TGTGCCACCAGCAGAGATCGGAGGGACAGGGTTGTTATTGAGCAGTTCTTC.

CDR3 loop: CASSLEAVSSYEQYF. The CDR3 coding sequence is TGTGCCAGCAGCCTCGAGGCAGTGAGCTCCTACGAGCAGTACTTC. The V call is TRBV3-1 (or the pseudogene TRBV3-2), the J call TRBJ2-7; D not certain. Germline assignment: CDR1 LGHDT and CDR2 YNNKEL (reference sequence). V was pared by 4 bases and J by 0 bases, with 13 bases between. The CDR3 has 15 amino acids.

The chain joins TRBV15 to TRBJ2-3; 11 nucleotides align to TRBD2. The V gene end was trimmed by 2 bases and the J gene end by 1 base; junction bases not matched to a gene: 14. This CDR3 is 20 amino acids long. Germline V gene data show CDR1 as LNHNV and CDR2 as YYDKDF (reference sequence). Written as DNA, the CDR3 is TGTGCCACCAGCAGATCCGGACTAGCGGGTGCCCCTTCGGGCACAGATACGCAGTATTTT. This codes for CATSRSGLAGAPSGTDTQYF.

The chain carries TRBV4-3 and TRBJ1-1; TRBD1 might be the D (5 bases). Trimming pared 2 bases from V and 0 bases from J, leaving 16 bases between. Per the germline V gene, CDR1 is LGHNA and CDR2 is YSLEER. The CDR3 spans 17 residues. DNA of the CDR3: TGCGCCAGCAGCCAATCCCTCAGCGGGGGAATGAACACTGAAGCTTTCTTT. Its protein product is CASSQSLSGGMNTEAFF.

The J gene is TRBJ1-1, the V gene TRBV6-2 or TRBV6-3; 7 bases map to TRBD1. Germline values: CDR1 MNHEY, CDR2 SVGEGT. The CDR3 contains 16 residues. The trim removed 4 bases at V and 1 base at J, leaving 9 bases unmatched. CDR3 loop: CASSSGQAPGNTEAFF. In DNA, the CDR3 is TGTGCCAGCAGTTCCGGACAGGCCCCCGGGAACACTGAAGCTTTCTTT.

The chain uses TRBV5-6 and TRBJ1-3; 11 bases map to TRBD1. This CDR3 has 17 amino acids. With 1 base clipped from V and 1 base from J, the junction kept 4 bases outside the gene matches. Germline V gives CDR1 SGHDT, CDR2 YYEEEE. As DNA, the CDR3 is TGTGCCAGCAGCTTGCGGACAGGGGGCGCGTCTGGAAACACCATATATTTT. Encoded protein: CASSLRTGGASGNTIYF.